The 20 T cell receptor beta chains below were found in one sample sequenced in a study of early T cells in non-severe SARS-CoV-2 infection. Using its own MiXCR run on the 5' RACE reads, TCRdb lists one record per CDR3 protein. Here the sample spans tens of thousands of distinct CDR3 sequences, about 5% being singletons. Source material: whole blood. The receptors shown here come from an adult who was a healthcare worker with PCR-confirmed SARS-CoV-2 infection or an uninfected control (not recorded which).

This clonotype was observed a handful of times. CDR3 coding DNA: TGTGCCAGCAGCCAAGGGACTAGCGGGGGTCCTAGCTCCTACAATGAGCAGTTCTTC. This codes for CASSQGTSGGPSSYNEQFF. The V gene is TRBV4-2, the J gene TRBJ2-1; TRBD2 aligns across 13 bases. The CDR3 is made up of 19 amino acids. V dropped 1 base and J dropped 0; count of bases not matched to a gene: 6. Looked up from germline, CDR1 is LGHNA and CDR2 is YNFKEQ.

This clonotype was recorded a few times. The chain couples TRBV7-6 to TRBJ2-7; unclear D gene. Germline-derived CDR1 and CDR2 are SGHVS and FNYEAQ. Between the trimmed V and J ends, which lost 6 bases and 4 bases, there was a span of 19 bases. This CDR3 has 15 residues. CDR3 protein: CASSPGRYRRYEQYF. In DNA, the CDR3 is TGTGCCAGCAGTCCCGGTCGATACCGAAGGTACGAGCAGTACTTC.

This clonotype occurred many times. This rearrangement joins TRBV7-9 to TRBJ2-1; 8 bases are shared with TRBD2. Germline-derived CDR1 and CDR2 are SEHNR and FQNEAQ (reference sequence). CDR3 length equals 16 residues. The ends lost 5 bases at V and 5 bases at J; junction bases unmatched: 11. CDR3 sequence: CASSPLSGGAHNEQFF. In DNA form, the CDR3 reads TGTGCCAGCAGCCCTCTGTCCGGGGGGGCCCACAATGAGCAGTTCTTC.

V and J are TRBV11-3 and TRBJ2-1, with D perhaps TRBD1 (5 bases). Germline V lookup: CDR1 SGHNT, CDR2 YENEEA. V was clipped by 3 bases and J by 5 bases, with 8 bases between them. The CDR3 is 13 amino acids. CDR3 nucleotide sequence: TGTGCCAGCAGCTTGGGGCTTAACAATGAGCAGTTCTTC. Its protein is CASSLGLNNEQFF.

This clonotype has at least ten counts. The chain combines TRBV10-3 with TRBJ2-1, with 13 bases that match TRBD2. Germline CDR1 is ENHRY and CDR2 is SYGVKD. The CDR3 runs 15 residues. Trimming took 3 bases from V and 7 from J; bases not matched to a gene: 3. CDR3 DNA sequence: TGTGCCATCAGTGACTCACTAGCGGGGGGGAATGAGCAGTTCTTC. This gives the protein CAISDSLAGGNEQFF.

This clonotype has at least ten counts. The rearrangement joins TRBV20-1 to TRBJ1-2; 8 bases line up with TRBD1. This CDR3 is built from 15 residues. Looked up from germline, CDR1 is DFQATT and CDR2 is SNEGSKA (reference sequence). V was clipped by 0 bases and J by 4 bases; unmatched bases: 7. CDR3 amino acids: CSARDLPGGVYGYTF. The CDR3 DNA sequence: TGCAGTGCTAGAGATCTTCCAGGGGGCGTCTATGGCTACACCTTC.

The chain is built from TRBV18 and TRBJ2-3; unclear D gene. CDR1 and CDR2 (germline): KGHSH, LQKENI. CDR3 size: 14 residues. V lost 3 bases and J 0 bases, leaving 7 bases between the germline ends. This chain's CDR3 is CASSPKQSTDTQYF. For the CDR3, the DNA is TGTGCCAGCTCACCTAAACAGAGCACAGATACGCAGTATTTT.

Ten or more counts support this clonotype. The CDR3 is CASSFGAQGYGYTF. CDR3 in DNA: TGTGCCAGCAGTTTCGGGGCACAGGGCTATGGCTACACCTTC. The chain employs TRBV28 and TRBJ1-2; possibly TRBD1 for D (6 bases). CDR1 is MDHEN and CDR2 is SYDVKM in the germline V gene. V was shortened by 3 bases and J by 4 bases, with 12 bases between the two germline ends. This CDR3 has 14 residues.

The table lists this clonotype with a few counts. The V call is TRBV7-2, the J call TRBJ2-3, with 13 bases matching TRBD2. Germline CDR1 SGHTA, CDR2 FQGNSA. CDR3 length: 16 residues. The J segment lost 6 bases and the V segment lost 5 bases, leaving 8 bases of the junction unmatched. CDR3 in DNA: TGTGCCAGCAGCCACAGACTAGCGGGGGGCGGGGATACGCAGTATTTT. This codes for CASSHRLAGGGDTQYF.

Turning to this clonotype: One base away lies a much larger clone, so this may be a sequencing read error. The gene calls are TRBV6-8 and TRBJ1-1, with 10 bases identical to TRBD1. This CDR3 has 15 residues. CDR1 is MNHGY, CDR2 SAAAGT, per germline. In DNA, the CDR3 is TGTGCCAGCAGTTACAAGGACAGGGGGAACACTGTAGCTTTCTTT. Its protein product is CASSYKDRGNTVAFF.

This clonotype was counted many times. V gene TRBV13 combines with J gene TRBJ2-7, with TRBD1 matching 7 bases. CDR1 and CDR2 (germline): PRHDT, FYEKMQ (reference sequence). The CDR3 spans 15 residues. V lost 7 bases, J lost 3 bases, and 12 bases stayed unmatched. The CDR3 DNA is TGTGCCAGCACCCCTCCAGGGACAGCGAGCTACGAGCAGTACTTC. Encoded protein: CASTPPGTASYEQYF.

In DNA form, the CDR3 reads TGTGCCAGCAGCATGGGACAGGGGGAGAGTCAGCCCCAGCATTTT. Translating it yields CASSMGQGESQPQHF. This chain joins TRBV7-2 and TRBJ1-5; 11 bases line up with TRBD1. The CDR3 sequence is 15 residues long. The V gene end was trimmed by 5 bases and the J gene end by 6 bases; junction bases not matched to a gene: 6. From germline, CDR1 is SGHTA and CDR2 FQGNSA.

This clonotype was found a few times. V and J are TRBV19 and TRBJ2-7, with a tentative D call TRBD1 (6 bases). This CDR3 is built from 14 residues. V was clipped by 7 bases and J by 3 bases, with 16 bases between them. Germline values: CDR1 LNHDA, CDR2 SQIVND (reference sequence). The CDR3 sequence: CASTTGGQHYEQYF. The CDR3 region has the DNA TGTGCCAGTACCACTGGGGGACAACACTACGAGCAGTACTTC. The full variable domain, its missing parts supplied by reference TRBV19 and TRBJ2-7, is DGGITQSPKYLFRKEGQNVTLSCEQNLNHDAMYWYRQDPGQGLRLIYYSQIVNDFQKGDIAEGYSVSREKKESFPLTVTSAQKNPTAFYLCASTTGGQHYEQYFGPGTRLTVT.

This clonotype was seen ten or more times. The genes are TRBV2 and TRBJ1-4, with D perhaps matching TRBD1 (5 bases). Germline CDR1 and CDR2: SNHLY and FYNNEI. This CDR3 is 14 amino acids long. The V end was cut by 6 bases, the J end by 0 bases, with 8 bases between. The CDR3 DNA sequence: TGTGCCAGCAGAATGGGGGCAACTAATGAAAAACTGTTTTTT. It encodes CASRMGATNEKLFF.

In its sample, this clonotype was seen many times. This chain connects TRBV19 to TRBJ2-1, with D maybe TRBD1 (6 bases). V was shortened by 8 bases and J by 5 bases, with 10 bases between the two germline ends. The CDR3 consists of 12 residues. The germline V gene encodes CDR1 LNHDA and CDR2 SQIVND (reference sequence). The CDR3 protein is CASLSGDNEQFF. The CDR3, as DNA: TGTGCCAGTCTTTCAGGGGACAATGAGCAGTTCTTC.

The chain carries TRBV20-1 and TRBJ1-3, with D maybe TRBD1 (5 bases). The CDR3 totals 15 residues. The V gene's germline CDR1 is DFQATT and CDR2 SNEGSKA (reference sequence). V was trimmed by 5 bases and J by 1 base, leaving 15 bases between them. In nucleotides, the CDR3 is TGCAGTGCTGAAGGGACCCAAGGGTCTGGAAACACCATATATTTT. This gives the protein CSAEGTQGSGNTIYF.

This clonotype was counted at least ten times. The genes are TRBV19 and TRBJ2-5, with D possibly being TRBD1 (6 bases). V was cut by 4 bases and J by 4 bases, with 13 bases left in between. This CDR3 is 14 amino acids long. Looked up from germline, CDR1 is LNHDA and CDR2 is SQIVND (reference sequence). The CDR3 reads CASSTYRVRETQYF. CDR3 coding DNA: TGTGCCAGTAGTACCTACAGGGTTCGAGAGACCCAGTACTTC.

This clonotype appeared many times. An end of the junction differs from the germline gene, which may be a read error. This chain links TRBV11-3 with TRBJ1-6, with TRBD1 as a possible D gene (5 bases). The CDR3 covers 17 residues. The germline CDR1 and CDR2 sequences are SGHNT and YENEEA. This CDR3 reads CASSPPGGGNYNSPLHF. The CDR3 DNA reads TGTGCCAGCAGCCCCCCCGGGGGGGGGAATTATAATTCACCCCTACACTTT.

This clonotype was recorded many times. CDR3 in amino acids: CASSDGQFNEQFF. CDR3 nucleotides: TGTGCCAGCAGTGACGGGCAGTTCAATGAGCAGTTCTTC. This chain joins TRBV6-4 and TRBJ2-1; the D is unclear. With 2 bases removed from V and 6 bases from J, the gap between germline ends came to 8 bases. The germline CDR1 and CDR2 sequences are MRHNA and SNTAGT. The CDR3 is 13 residues long.

This clonotype was seen ten or more times. The genes are TRBV7-3 and TRBJ2-1; TRBD1 agrees at 8 bases. CDR1 and CDR2 (germline): SGHTA, FQGTGA. The CDR3 runs 16 residues. J gave up 4 bases and V 5 bases, and 10 bases lay outside the gene matches. CDR3 coding DNA: TGTGCCAGCAGCCTTCAGGGGGCGAAAGGGTACAATGAGCAGTTCTTC. Protein sequence: CASSLQGAKGYNEQFF.